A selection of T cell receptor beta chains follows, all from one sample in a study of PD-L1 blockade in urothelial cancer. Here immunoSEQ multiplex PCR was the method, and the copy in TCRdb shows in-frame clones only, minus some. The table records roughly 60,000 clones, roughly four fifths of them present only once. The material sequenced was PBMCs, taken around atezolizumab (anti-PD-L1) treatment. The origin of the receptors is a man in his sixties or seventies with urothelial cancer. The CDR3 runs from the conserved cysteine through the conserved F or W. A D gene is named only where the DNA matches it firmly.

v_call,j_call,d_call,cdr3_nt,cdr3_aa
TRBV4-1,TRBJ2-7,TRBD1,TGCGCCAGCAGTCCTACCGGGACAGGGGTTTCCTACGAGCAGTACTTC,CASSPTGTGVSYEQYF
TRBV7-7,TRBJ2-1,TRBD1,TGTGCTAGCAGCCAGACAGGGGAGGTCGGTGAGCAGTTCTTC,CASSQTGEVGEQFF
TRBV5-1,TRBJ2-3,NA,TGCGCCAGCAGCTTGCAGGCAGGGGAGCGCACAGATACGCAGTATTTT,CASSLQAGERTDTQYF
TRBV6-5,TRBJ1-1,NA,TGTGCCAGCAGTTACACGACCCGGGGCACTGAAGCTTTCTTT,CASSYTTRGTEAFF
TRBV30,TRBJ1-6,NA,TGTGCCTGGGGTCCCAACATGGCCTCCCCCCTCCACTTT,CAWGPNMASPLHF
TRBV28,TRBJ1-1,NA,TGTGCCAGCAGTAATTCGGGACAACTTGCCACTGAAGCTTTCTTT,CASSNSGQLATEAFF
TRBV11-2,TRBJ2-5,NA,TGTGCCAGCAGCTTAGAGGTCAGACAAGAGACCCAGTACTTC,CASSLEVRQETQYF
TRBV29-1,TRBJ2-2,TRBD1,TGCAGCGTTGAGTTTGGGACAGTCGCCGGGGAGCTGTTTTTT,CSVEFGTVAGELFF
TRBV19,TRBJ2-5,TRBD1,TGTGCCAGTAGTATCGGGACAGGCCTTCAGGAGACCCAGTACTTC,CASSIGTGLQETQYF
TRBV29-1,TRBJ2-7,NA,TGCAGCGTTGTTAGGACAACTACCTACGAGCAGTACTTC,CSVVRTTTYEQYF
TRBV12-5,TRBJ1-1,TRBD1,TGTGCTAGTGGTTTGGGGGGACAGGGAAGTATGAACACTGAAGCTTTCTTT,CASGLGGQGSMNTEAFF
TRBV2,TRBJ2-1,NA,TGTGCCAGCAGTGAGGAGCAAACCGTCAATGAGCAGTTCTTC,CASSEEQTVNEQFF
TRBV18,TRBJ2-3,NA,TGTGCCAGCTCACTCCAAGGTGGGACTACAGATACGCAGTATTTT,CASSLQGGTTDTQYF
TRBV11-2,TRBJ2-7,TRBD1,TGTGCCAGCAGCTCGACAGGGGCCCCCTACGAGCAGTACTTC,CASSSTGAPYEQYF
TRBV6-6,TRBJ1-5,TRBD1,TGTGCCAGCAAGCCGGGACAGGCCGATCAGCCCCAGCATTTT,CASKPGQADQPQHF
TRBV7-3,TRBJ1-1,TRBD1,TGTGCCAGCAGCTTAGACAGGGTGAACACTGAAGCTTTCTTT,CASSLDRVNTEAFF